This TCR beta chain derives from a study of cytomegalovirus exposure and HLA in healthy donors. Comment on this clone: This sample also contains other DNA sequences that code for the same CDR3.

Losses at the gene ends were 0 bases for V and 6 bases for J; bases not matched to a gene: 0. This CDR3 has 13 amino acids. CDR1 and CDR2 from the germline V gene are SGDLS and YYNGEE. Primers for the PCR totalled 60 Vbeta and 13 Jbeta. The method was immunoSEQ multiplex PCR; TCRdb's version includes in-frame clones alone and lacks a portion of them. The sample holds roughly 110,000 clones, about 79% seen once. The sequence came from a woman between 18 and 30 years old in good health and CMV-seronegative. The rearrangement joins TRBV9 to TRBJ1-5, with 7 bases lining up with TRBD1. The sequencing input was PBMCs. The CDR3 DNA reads TGTGCCAGCAGCGTAGCAGGGGGTCAGCCCCAGCATTTT. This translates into CASSVAGGQPQHF.